This T cell receptor (beta chain) was obtained from a study of blood T cell repertoires in COVID-19. Sequenced by immunoSEQ multiplex PCR; TCRdb stores in-frame clones only, minus some. The sample contains about 300,000 clones, roughly 90% of which appear only once. The receptor was isolated from a woman aged 45-60 years who had been exposed to COVID-19. The sample was PBMCs or T cells enriched from blood (not recorded which).

This chain's CDR3 is CAWMAGNTEAFF. The CDR3 DNA reads as TGTGCCTGGATGGCGGGGAACACTGAAGCTTTCTTT. The chain employs TRBV30 and TRBJ1-1, with D uncertain. The V gene lost 4 bases and the J gene lost 1 base, with 7 bases spanning the gap. Germline assignment: CDR1 GTSNPN and CDR2 SVGIG (reference sequence). The CDR3 has 12 residues.